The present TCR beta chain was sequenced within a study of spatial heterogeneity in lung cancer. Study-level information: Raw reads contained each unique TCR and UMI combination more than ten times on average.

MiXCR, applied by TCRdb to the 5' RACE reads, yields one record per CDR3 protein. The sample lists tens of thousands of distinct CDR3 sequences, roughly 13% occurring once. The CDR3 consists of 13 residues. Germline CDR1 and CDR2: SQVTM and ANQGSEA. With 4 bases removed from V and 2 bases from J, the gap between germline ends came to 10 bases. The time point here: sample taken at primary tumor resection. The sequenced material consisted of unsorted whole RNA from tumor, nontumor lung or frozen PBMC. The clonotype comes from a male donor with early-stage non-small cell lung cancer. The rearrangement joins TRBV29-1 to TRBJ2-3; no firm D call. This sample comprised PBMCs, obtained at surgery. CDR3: CSVGGVPTDTQYF. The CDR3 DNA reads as TGCAGCGTTGGTGGTGTACCCACAGATACGCAGTATTTT.